These 18 T cell receptor beta chains were all obtained from the same sample, sequenced in a study of blood T cells in healthy people across ages. Next came a second PCR, run for about 7 to 12 cycles, which used a sample-barcoded 5' primer along with a J-beta primer mix. TCRdb re-called the 5' RACE reads with MiXCR, one entry per CDR3 protein. The sample has 600,000 or so distinct CDR3 sequences; 25% to 35% are singletons. Sequenced: blood. The receptors here all came from a woman at least 80 years old in good health.

This clonotype was counted only a few times. A much bigger clone sits one base away, suggesting this may be a read error. The genes are TRBV7-2 and TRBJ1-1, with D possibly TRBD1 on 5 matching bases. Looked up from germline, CDR1 is SGHTA and CDR2 is FQGNSA. The CDR3 totals 13 residues. V was trimmed by 4 bases and J by 7 bases, leaving 13 bases between them. The CDR3 here is CASSSWDGLEAFF. CDR3 DNA: TGTGCCAGCAGCTCATGGGACGGACTTGAAGCTTTCTTT.

DNA for the CDR3: TGTGCCAGCAGTTATGGACTAGCGGGCCAAGAGACCCAGTACTTC. It specifies CASSYGLAGQETQYF. The J gene is TRBJ2-4, the V gene TRBV2; TRBD2 matches at 11 bases. The J call is doubtful: the DNA matches TRBJ2-5 better. The CDR3 is made up of 15 amino acids. Germline-derived CDR1 and CDR2 are SNHLY and FYNNEI.

Worth noting for this clonotype: This sequence may be a read error, since a much larger clone differs from it by one base. The genes are TRBV20-1 and TRBJ2-3; 10 nucleotides line up with TRBD2. Germline CDR1 DFQATT, CDR2 SNEGSKA (reference sequence). The CDR3 covers 16 residues. V was pared by 1 base and J by 7 bases, with 11 bases of the junction left unmatched. CDR3 DNA: TGCAGTGCTAGAGGGTTGCTAGCGGGGGTGGGAAATACGCAGTATTTT. It codes for CSARGLLAGVGNTQYF.

This clonotype was counted between two and nine times. The V gene is TRBV28, the J gene TRBJ1-4; a possible D gene is TRBD1 (6 bases). The CDR3 extends over 13 amino acids. V dropped 7 bases and J dropped 7 bases, with 13 bases sitting between them. Germline values: CDR1 MDHEN, CDR2 SYDVKM. CDR3 in DNA: TGTGCCAGCATCAAAGGGGGAAGTGAAAAACTGTTTTTT. Protein sequence: CASIKGGSEKLFF.

With respect to this clonotype: A much more abundant neighbour one base away suggests this may be a read error. The V gene is TRBV6-5, the J gene TRBJ2-5, with 10 positions matching TRBD1. Germline trimming cut 6 bases from V and 11 bases from J; bases unmatched to any gene: 12. CDR3 length: 14 amino acids. Germline CDR1 and CDR2: MNHEY and SVGAGI. CDR3 amino acids: CASRGTGELNEQYF. In DNA, the CDR3 is TGTGCCAGCAGGGGGACAGGGGAGTTGAATGAGCAGTACTTC.

This clonotype showed up many times. The CDR3 sequence is CASNPTPYPADTQYF. The CDR3 bases are TGTGCCAGCAATCCGACTCCCTATCCCGCAGATACGCAGTATTTT. The chain links TRBV27 to TRBJ2-3; D not certain. CDR3 size: 15 residues. V dropped 7 bases and J dropped 4 bases, with 18 bases sitting between them. Germline-derived CDR1 and CDR2 are MNHEY and SMNVEV (reference sequence).

This chain joins TRBV5-1 and TRBJ2-1; a weak D match, TRBD2 (6 bases). Germline CDR1 is SGHRS and CDR2 is YFSETQ. V was shortened by 4 bases and J by 2 bases, with 16 bases between the two germline ends. The CDR3 runs to 16 residues. This CDR3 reads CASSPRDFTTYNEQFF. CDR3 sequence (DNA): TGCGCCAGCAGCCCGAGGGACTTCACAACCTACAATGAGCAGTTCTTC. The entire variable domain, with the rest obtained from reference TRBV5-1 and TRBJ2-1, is as follows: KAGVTQTPRYLIKTRGQQVTLSCSPISGHRSVSWYQQTPGQGLQFLFEYFSETQRNKGNFPGRFSGRQFSNSRSEMNVSTLELGDSALYLCASSPRDFTTYNEQFFGPGTRLTVL.

This clonotype appeared many times. This may stem from a read error, because a much larger clone lies one nucleotide away. The chain couples TRBV24-1 to TRBJ2-1, with 7 bases lining up with TRBD2. This CDR3 has 17 residues. J lost 5 bases, V lost 5 bases, and 14 bases had no gene match. Germline V gene data show CDR1 as KGHDR and CDR2 as SFDVKD. This CDR3 is CATSAGLGAGFDNEQFF. Written as DNA, the CDR3 is TGTGCCACCAGTGCCGGTCTGGGAGCGGGGTTTGACAATGAGCAGTTCTTC.

In its sample, this clonotype was seen many times. The rearrangement uses TRBV12-3 or TRBV12-4 and TRBJ2-3; no definite D call. The germline V and J ends were trimmed by 7 bases and 8 bases, with 13 bases remaining between them. The CDR3 contains 12 residues. CDR3 coding DNA: TGTGCCAGCACCAGCGCGGCCGGTACGCAGTATTTT. Protein product: CASTSAAGTQYF.

The table lists this clonotype with many counts. This chain connects TRBV6-2 or TRBV6-3 to TRBJ2-1; D remains ambiguous. CDR1 and CDR2 from the germline V gene are MNHEY and SVGEGT. Trimming stripped 7 bases from V and 7 bases from J, with 17 bases between. The CDR3 length is 14 residues. The CDR3 DNA sequence: TGTGCCAGCACCCAAGGGTCCCTTGGGAATGAGCAGTTCTTC. Its protein is CASTQGSLGNEQFF.

This clonotype was seen more than once but under ten times. A read error may be the cause here, since a much bigger clone is one base away. The rearrangement links TRBV7-2 to TRBJ2-1, with D tentatively TRBD2 (6 bases). Germline loops: CDR1 SGHTA, CDR2 FQGNSA. Trimming shortened V by 5 bases and J by 3 bases, and 17 bases separated the two germline ends. The CDR3 has 16 residues. Here the CDR3 DNA reads TGTGCCAGCAGCCGCGAACGAGCGGGCTTCTACAATGAGCAGTTCTTC. It specifies CASSRERAGFYNEQFF.

At least ten counts were recorded for this clonotype. The chain recombines TRBV6-2 or TRBV6-3 with TRBJ2-1, with 9 bases lining up with TRBD2. Trimming took 0 bases from V and 8 from J; bases not matched to a gene: 2. The CDR3 sequence is 14 residues long. Germline V gives CDR1 MNHEY, CDR2 SVGEGT. The CDR3 DNA follows: TGTGCCAGCAGTTACTCGCGGGGGGGCCATGAGCAGTTCTTC. Its translation is CASSYSRGGHEQFF.

In regard to this clonotype: This may be a read error: a much more frequent sequence differs by one nucleotide. The gene calls are TRBV7-8 and TRBJ2-5; 7 nucleotides line up with TRBD1. Matching the DNA end better, TRBJ2-7 makes the J call doubtful. The germline CDR1 and CDR2 sequences are SGHVS and FQNEAQ. CDR3 size: 13 residues. For the CDR3, the DNA is TGTGCCAGCAGCCGAGACAGGGTCGTCGAGCAGTACTTC. Protein sequence: CASSRDRVVEQYF.

The rearrangement links TRBV3-1 to TRBJ1-1; the D is unclear. Trimming left V 3 bases short and J 5 bases short, with 13 bases between. This CDR3 is built from 14 residues. Looked up from germline, CDR1 is LGHDT and CDR2 is YNNKEL (reference sequence). The CDR3 sequence: CASSQMIGGTEAFF. The CDR3 DNA reads as TGTGCCAGCAGCCAGATGATAGGAGGGACTGAAGCTTTCTTT.

This clonotype occurred many times. J is TRBJ2-3 and V is TRBV7-2; 10 bases are shared with TRBD1. V was clipped by 5 bases and J by 5 bases; unmatched bases: 10. The CDR3 has 16 amino acids. Germline V gene sequence: CDR1 SGHTA, CDR2 FQGNSA. The CDR3 DNA follows: TGTGCCAGCAGCCCGAACCTCGGACAGGGGGGAGATACGCAGTATTTT. It specifies CASSPNLGQGGDTQYF.

This clonotype was counted ten times or more. V usage is TRBV20-1 and J usage is TRBJ1-2; perhaps TRBD1 as D (5 bases). Germline-derived CDR1 and CDR2 are DFQATT and SNEGSKA (reference sequence). CDR3 size: 13 residues. V lost 7 bases and J lost 4, with 16 bases in between. The DNA for the CDR3 is TGCAGTGTGGGGGGTGCGAGCGGCTATGGCTACACCTTC. It is translated as CSVGGASGYGYTF.

This clonotype was recorded a few times. V usage is TRBV30 and J usage is TRBJ2-2, with 7 bases identical to TRBD1. With 0 bases clipped from V and 10 bases from J, the junction kept 8 bases outside the gene matches. This CDR3 is built from 14 residues. Germline CDR1 is GTSNPN and CDR2 is SVGIG (reference sequence). CDR3 in amino acids: CAWSVGRGSVELFF. CDR3 in DNA: TGTGCCTGGAGTGTAGGCAGGGGGTCTGTGGAGCTGTTTTTT. Full variable domain (rest looked up from reference TRBV30 and TRBJ2-2): SQTIHQWPATLVQPVGSPLSLECTVEGTSNPNLYWYRQAAGRGLQLLFYSVGIGQISSEVPQNLSASRPQDRQFILSSKKLLLSDSGFYLCAWSVGRGSVELFFGEGSRLTVL.

This clonotype was recorded at least ten times. The chain uses TRBV7-6 and TRBJ2-1; D ambiguous. V was shortened by 1 base and J by 9 bases, with 13 bases between the two germline ends. The germline V gene has CDR1 SGHVS and CDR2 FNYEAQ. The CDR3 totals 14 residues. The CDR3 DNA sequence: TGTGCCAGCAGCTTAGACACTAAGAGGAGTGAGCAGTTCTTC. Translating gives CASSLDTKRSEQFF.